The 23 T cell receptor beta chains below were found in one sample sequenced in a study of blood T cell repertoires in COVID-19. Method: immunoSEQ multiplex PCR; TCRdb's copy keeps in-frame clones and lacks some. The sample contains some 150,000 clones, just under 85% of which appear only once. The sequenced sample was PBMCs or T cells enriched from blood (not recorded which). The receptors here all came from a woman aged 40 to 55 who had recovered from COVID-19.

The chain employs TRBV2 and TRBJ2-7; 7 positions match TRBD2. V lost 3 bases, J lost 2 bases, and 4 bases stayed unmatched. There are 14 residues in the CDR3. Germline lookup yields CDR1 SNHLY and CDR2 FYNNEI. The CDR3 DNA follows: TGTGCCAGCAGTGACGGGACTACCCCCTACGAGCAGTACTTC. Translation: CASSDGTTPYEQYF.

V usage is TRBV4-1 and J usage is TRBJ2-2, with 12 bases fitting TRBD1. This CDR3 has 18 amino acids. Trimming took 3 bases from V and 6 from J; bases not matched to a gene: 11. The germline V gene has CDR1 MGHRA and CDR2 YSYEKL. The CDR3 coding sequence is TGCGCCAGCAGCCAGCTGATTCCGGGACAGGGGGCGCCCGGGGAGCTGTTTTTT. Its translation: CASSQLIPGQGAPGELFF.

DNA of the CDR3: TGTGCCTGGAAGGGACAAGAAAAACTGTTTTTT. Translating it yields CAWKGQEKLFF. This chain uses TRBV30 with TRBJ1-4; D possibly corresponds to TRBD1 (6 bases). Trimming left V 4 bases short and J 8 bases short, with 8 bases between. Per germline, CDR1 GTSNPN and CDR2 SVGIG (reference sequence). The CDR3 contains 11 residues.

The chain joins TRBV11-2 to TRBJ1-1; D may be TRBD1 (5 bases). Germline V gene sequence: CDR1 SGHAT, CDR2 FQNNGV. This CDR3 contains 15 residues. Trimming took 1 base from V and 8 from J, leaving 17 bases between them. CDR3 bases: TGTGCCAGCAGCTTAGCATACGGACCCGGGGGGGAAGCTTTCTTT. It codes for CASSLAYGPGGEAFF.

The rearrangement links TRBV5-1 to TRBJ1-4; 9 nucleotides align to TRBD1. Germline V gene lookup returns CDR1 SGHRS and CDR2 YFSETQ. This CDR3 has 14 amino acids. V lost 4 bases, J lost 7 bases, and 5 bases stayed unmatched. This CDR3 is CASSEGQGSEKLFF. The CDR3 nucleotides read TGCGCCAGCAGCGAAGGACAGGGGAGTGAAAAACTGTTTTTT.

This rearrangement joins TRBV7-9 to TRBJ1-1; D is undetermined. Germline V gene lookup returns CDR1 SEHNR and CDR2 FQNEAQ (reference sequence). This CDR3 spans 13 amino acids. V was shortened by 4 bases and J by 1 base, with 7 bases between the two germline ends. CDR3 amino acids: CASSSERNTEAFF. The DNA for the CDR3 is TGTGCCAGCAGCTCAGAAAGGAACACTGAAGCTTTCTTT.

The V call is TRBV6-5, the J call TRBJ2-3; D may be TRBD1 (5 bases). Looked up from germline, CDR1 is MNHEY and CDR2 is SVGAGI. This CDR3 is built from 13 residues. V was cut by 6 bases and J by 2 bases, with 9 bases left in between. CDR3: CASRAGYTDTQYF. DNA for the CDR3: TGTGCCAGCAGGGCAGGGTACACAGATACGCAGTATTTT.

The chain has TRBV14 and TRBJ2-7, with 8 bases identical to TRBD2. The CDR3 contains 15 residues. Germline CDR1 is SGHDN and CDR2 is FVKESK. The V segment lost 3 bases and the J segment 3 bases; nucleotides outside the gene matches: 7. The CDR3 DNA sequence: TGTGCCAGCAGCCAGGAACAGCGGGAGATCTACGAGCAGTACTTC. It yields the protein CASSQEQREIYEQYF.

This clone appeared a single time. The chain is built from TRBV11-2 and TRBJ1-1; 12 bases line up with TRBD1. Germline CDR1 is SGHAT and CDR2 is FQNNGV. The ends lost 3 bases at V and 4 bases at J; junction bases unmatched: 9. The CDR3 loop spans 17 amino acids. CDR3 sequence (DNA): TGTGCCAGCAGCTTGCTCCGGGACAGGGGGCCAGGCACTGAAGCTTTCTTT. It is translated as CASSLLRDRGPGTEAFF.

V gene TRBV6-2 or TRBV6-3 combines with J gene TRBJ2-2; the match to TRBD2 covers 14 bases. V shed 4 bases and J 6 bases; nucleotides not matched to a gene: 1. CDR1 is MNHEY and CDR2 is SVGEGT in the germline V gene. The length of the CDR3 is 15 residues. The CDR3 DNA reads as TGTGCCAGCAGTTGGACTAGCGGGGGGCCCGGGGAGCTGTTTTTT. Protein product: CASSWTSGGPGELFF.

Here the CDR3 DNA reads TGTGCCAGCAGTGAGGGACTAGCGGGAGTAGAGACCCAGTACTTC. Residues: CASSEGLAGVETQYF. The V gene is TRBV6-4, the J gene TRBJ2-5; 14 nucleotides line up with TRBD2. Germline trimming cut 3 bases from V and 4 bases from J; bases unmatched to any gene: 1. Germline CDR1 is MRHNA and CDR2 is SNTAGT. The length of the CDR3 is 15 residues.

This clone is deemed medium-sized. The CDR3 sequence is CASSGVEKLFF. CDR3 DNA: TGTGCCAGCAGCGGGGTTGAAAAACTGTTTTTT. The chain combines TRBV12-3 or TRBV12-4 with TRBJ1-4; D not certain. The CDR3 runs to 11 residues. The V end was cut by 6 bases, the J end by 7 bases, with 6 bases between.

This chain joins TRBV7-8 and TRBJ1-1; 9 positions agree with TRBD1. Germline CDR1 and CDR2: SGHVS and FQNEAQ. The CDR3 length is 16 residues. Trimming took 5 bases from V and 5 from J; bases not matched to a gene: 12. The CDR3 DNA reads TGTGCCAGCAGCCTACCCAAGACAGGGGGTCTAACTGAAGCTTTCTTT. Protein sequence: CASSLPKTGGLTEAFF.

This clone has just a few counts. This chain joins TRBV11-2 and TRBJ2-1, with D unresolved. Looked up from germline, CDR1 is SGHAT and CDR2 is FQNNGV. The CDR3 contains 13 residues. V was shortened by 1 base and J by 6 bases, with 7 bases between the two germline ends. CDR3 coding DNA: TGTGCCAGCAGCTTAGTTACGGGCAATGAGCAGTTCTTC. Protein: CASSLVTGNEQFF.

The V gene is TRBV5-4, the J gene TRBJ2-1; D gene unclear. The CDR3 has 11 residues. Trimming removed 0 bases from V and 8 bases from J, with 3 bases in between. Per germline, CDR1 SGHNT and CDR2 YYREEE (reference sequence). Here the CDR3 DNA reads TGTGCCAGCAGCTTGGGGCATGAGCAGTTCTTC. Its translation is CASSLGHEQFF.

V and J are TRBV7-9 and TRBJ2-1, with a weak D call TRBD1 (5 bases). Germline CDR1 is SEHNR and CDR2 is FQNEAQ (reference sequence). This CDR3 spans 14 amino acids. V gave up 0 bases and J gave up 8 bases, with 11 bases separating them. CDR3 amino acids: CASSLAGLVDEQFF. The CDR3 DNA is TGTGCCAGCAGCTTAGCGGGGCTAGTGGATGAGCAGTTCTTC.

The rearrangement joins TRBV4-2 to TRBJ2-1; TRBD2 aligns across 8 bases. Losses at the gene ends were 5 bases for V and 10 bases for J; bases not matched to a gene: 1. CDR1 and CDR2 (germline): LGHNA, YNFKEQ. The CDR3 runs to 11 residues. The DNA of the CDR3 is TGTGCCAGCAGCAGCGGGGGAGAGCAGTTCTTC. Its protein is CASSSGGEQFF.

In DNA form, the CDR3 reads TGTGCCAGCAGCAAGGACAGGGCAGATGAGCAGTTCTTC. It codes for CASSKDRADEQFF. The chain combines TRBV5-4 with TRBJ2-1; the match to TRBD1 covers 8 bases. CDR3 size: 13 residues. V shed 4 bases, J shed 8 bases, and the junction held 5 bases outside the gene matches. Looked up from germline, CDR1 is SGHNT and CDR2 is YYREEE (reference sequence).

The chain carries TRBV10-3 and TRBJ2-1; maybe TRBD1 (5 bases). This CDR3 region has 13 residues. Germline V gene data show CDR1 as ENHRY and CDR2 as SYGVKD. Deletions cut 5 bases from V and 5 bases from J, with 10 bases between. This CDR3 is CAISLDRNNEQFF. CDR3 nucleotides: TGTGCCATCAGTCTCGACAGAAACAATGAGCAGTTCTTC.

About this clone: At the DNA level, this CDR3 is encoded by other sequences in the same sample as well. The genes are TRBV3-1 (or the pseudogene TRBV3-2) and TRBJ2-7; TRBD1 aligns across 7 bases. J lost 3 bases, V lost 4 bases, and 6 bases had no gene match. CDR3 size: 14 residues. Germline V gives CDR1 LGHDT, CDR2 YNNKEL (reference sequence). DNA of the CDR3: TGTGCCAGCAGCCGGACAGGTTCGAGCTACGAGCAGTACTTC. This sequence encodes CASSRTGSSYEQYF.

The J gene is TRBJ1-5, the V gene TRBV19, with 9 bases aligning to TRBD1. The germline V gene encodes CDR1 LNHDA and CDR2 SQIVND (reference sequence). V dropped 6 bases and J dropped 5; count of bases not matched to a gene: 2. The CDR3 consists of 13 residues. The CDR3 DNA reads TGTGCCAGTAGCACAGGGGGCGATCAGCCCCAGCATTTT. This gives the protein CASSTGGDQPQHF.

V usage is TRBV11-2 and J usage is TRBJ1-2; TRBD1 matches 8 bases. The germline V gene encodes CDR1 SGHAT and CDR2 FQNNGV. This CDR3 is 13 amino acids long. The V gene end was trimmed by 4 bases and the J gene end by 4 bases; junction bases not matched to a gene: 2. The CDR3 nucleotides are TGTGCCAGCAGCTCGACAGGGGTCTATGGCTACACCTTC. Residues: CASSSTGVYGYTF.

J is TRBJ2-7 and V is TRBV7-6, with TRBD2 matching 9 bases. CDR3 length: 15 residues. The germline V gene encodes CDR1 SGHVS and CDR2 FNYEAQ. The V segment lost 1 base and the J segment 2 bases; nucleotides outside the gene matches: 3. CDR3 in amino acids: CASSLDGTSPYEQYF. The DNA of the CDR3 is TGTGCCAGCAGCTTAGACGGGACTAGCCCCTACGAGCAGTACTTC.